The T cell receptor beta chain described here comes from a study of OX40 agonist ivuxolimab in advanced cancers. Findings and limits, study-wide: Several nonresponders also turned out to have low normalized T-cell clonal expansion.

Assay used: immunoSEQ multiplex PCR; TCRdb lists only in-frame clones, some missing. Of about 12,000 clones detected, 70% to 90% appear once; the ten largest clones hold 11% to 15%. Trimming took off 3 bases at V and 4 bases at J, with 9 bases between the two ends. Germline V gene lookup returns CDR1 GTSNPN and CDR2 SVGIG (reference sequence). The CDR3 totals 12 residues. Regarding this clone: The antigen is unknown.

The chain recombines TRBV30 with TRBJ1-1; D gene ambiguous. Sequencing was performed on CD4+ or CD8+ T cells sorted from blood, taken in a trial of the OX40 agonist ivuxolimab. The source of this sequence is an adult with an advanced solid tumor such as melanoma, head and neck, liver or kidney cancer. CDR3 sequence: CAWSVGSTEAFF. The CDR3 DNA sequence: TGTGCCTGGAGCGTAGGGTCCACTGAAGCTTTCTTT.